The 14 T cell receptor beta chains reported below all come from one sample, sequenced in a study of CD8 T cells in Susac syndrome. Random hexamers were used to reverse transcribe an amount of roughly 0.5 to 1 ug RNA. A single record per CDR3 protein comes from TCRdb applying MiXCR to the immunoSEQ multiplex PCR reads. This table holds 150,000 to 200,000 distinct CDR3 sequences, about 91% found once. Sequenced material: CD4+ T cells from PBMCs. The receptor source for this set is a human donor with Susac syndrome.

This chain connects TRBV2 to TRBJ1-1; D is possibly TRBD1 (5 bases). Trimming took 2 bases from V and 1 from J, leaving 8 bases between them. The length of the CDR3 is 14 residues. Germline V gene sequence: CDR1 SNHLY, CDR2 FYNNEI. The CDR3 spells CASSEQGGNTEAFF. CDR3 coding DNA: TGTGCCAGCAGTGAACAGGGCGGGAACACTGAAGCTTTCTTT. The whole variable domain, filled in from reference TRBV2 and TRBJ1-1, reads EPEVTQTPSHQVTQMGQEVILRCVPISNHLYFYWYRQILGQKVEFLVSFYNNEISEKSEIFDDQFSVERPDGSNFTLKIRSTKLEDSAMYFCASSEQGGNTEAFFGQGTRLTVV.

The table lists this clonotype with a count of one. The V and J genes are TRBV5-1 and TRBJ2-6; D call uncertain. V lost 1 base, J lost 4 bases, and 9 bases lay in between. The CDR3 has 15 residues. CDR1 SGHRS and CDR2 YFSETQ come from the germline V gene. The CDR3 reads CASSLSGYGANVLTF. Written as DNA, the CDR3 is TGCGCCAGCAGCTTGTCTGGTTACGGGGCCAACGTCCTGACTTTC. The full variable domain, in which reference TRBV5-1 and TRBJ2-6 provide the parts outside the CDR3, is KAGVTQTPRYLIKTRGQQVTLSCSPISGHRSVSWYQQTPGQGLQFLFEYFSETQRNKGNFPGRFSGRQFSNSRSEMNVSTLELGDSALYLCASSLSGYGANVLTFGAGSRLTVL.

The chain links TRBV4-1 to TRBJ1-5; TRBD1 matches at 8 bases. CDR1 is MGHRA, CDR2 YSYEKL, per germline. J lost 4 bases, V lost 5 bases, and 7 bases had no gene match. This CDR3 region has 15 residues. The CDR3 loop reads CASSATGALNQPQHF. The CDR3 DNA sequence: TGCGCCAGCAGCGCGACAGGGGCTTTAAATCAGCCCCAGCATTTT.

This rearrangement joins TRBV11-2 to TRBJ2-1, with D possibly matching TRBD1 (6 bases). This CDR3 comprises 19 residues. V dropped 1 base and J dropped 7 bases, with 26 bases sitting between them. Germline lookup yields CDR1 SGHAT and CDR2 FQNNGV. CDR3 loop: CASSLGNMRGKRGENEQFF. Written as DNA, the CDR3 is TGTGCCAGCAGCTTAGGGAATATGAGGGGGAAAAGGGGTGAAAATGAGCAGTTCTTC.

This sequence joins TRBV3-1 and TRBJ1-1; 9 bases fit TRBD1. The V gene's germline CDR1 is LGHDT and CDR2 YNNKEL (reference sequence). This CDR3 has 14 residues. The V segment lost 7 bases and the J segment 5 bases; nucleotides outside the gene matches: 8. CDR3 residues: CASTPTGGKTEAFF. The DNA of the CDR3 is TGTGCCAGCACCCCGACAGGGGGTAAAACTGAAGCTTTCTTT.

This clonotype appeared a single time. The V call is TRBV29-1, the J call TRBJ1-1; 8 nucleotides align to TRBD1. CDR3 length: 12 residues. CDR1 and CDR2 (germline): SQVTM, ANQGSEA. V shed 7 bases, J shed 6 bases, and the junction held 7 bases outside the gene matches. CDR3 DNA: TGCAGCGCGTCGGACAGGGTCTCTGAAGCTTTCTTT. It specifies CSASDRVSEAFF.

V is TRBV20-1 and J is TRBJ2-2; 8 bases match TRBD1. This CDR3 comprises 17 residues. Germline CDR1 DFQATT, CDR2 SNEGSKA (reference sequence). Losses at the gene ends were 0 bases for V and 3 bases for J; bases not matched to a gene: 9. CDR3 nucleotides: TGCAGTGCTAGAGATCCAGGACAGGGTTTGGACACCGGGGAGCTGTTTTTT. It yields the protein CSARDPGQGLDTGELFF.

The rearrangement joins TRBV6-1 to TRBJ2-5; 12 positions match TRBD2. The CDR3 has 18 amino acids. Per germline, CDR1 MNHNS and CDR2 SASEGT. J was trimmed by 5 bases and V by 4 bases; bases with no gene match: 14. The CDR3 spells CASSASGRAFAVGETQYF. CDR3 DNA sequence: TGTGCCAGCAGTGCTAGCGGGAGGGCCTTCGCAGTGGGGGAGACCCAGTACTTC.

The chain recombines TRBV6-1 with TRBJ2-7, with 9 bases identical to TRBD1. V was clipped by 8 bases and J by 2 bases; unmatched bases: 4. Germline CDR1 and CDR2: MNHNS and SASEGT. The length of the CDR3 is 13 residues. The DNA of the CDR3 is TGTGCCAGCCTAAGGACAGGGGCCTACGAGCAGTACTTC. It is translated as CASLRTGAYEQYF.

The genes are TRBV5-1 and TRBJ2-2; TRBD1 agrees at 8 bases. The CDR3 runs to 14 residues. The germline gives CDR1 SGHRS, CDR2 YFSETQ. V shed 4 bases, J shed 4 bases, and the junction held 3 bases outside the gene matches. CDR3 bases: TGCGCCAGCAGCGACGGACAGGGCACCGGGGAGCTGTTTTTT. Its translation: CASSDGQGTGELFF.

The rearrangement joins TRBV3-1 to TRBJ1-6; the D is unclear. The CDR3 length is 16 residues. The V gene's germline CDR1 is LGHDT and CDR2 YNNKEL (reference sequence). Trimming left V 4 bases short and J 0 bases short, with 10 bases between. The CDR3: CASSPTSSSYNSPLHF. In nucleotides, the CDR3 is TGTGCCAGCAGCCCGACATCGAGCTCCTATAATTCACCCCTCCACTTT.

This sequence joins TRBV29-1 and TRBJ2-4; TRBD2 matches 9 bases. The CDR3 is made up of 18 amino acids. Looked up from germline, CDR1 is SQVTM and CDR2 is ANQGSEA. With V trimmed by 4 bases and J by 0 bases, 13 bases remained unmatched. As DNA, the CDR3 is TGCAGCGTTGTGTCAGTCGCGGGAGGGGTCCTAGCCAAAAACATTCAGTACTTC. Encoded protein: CSVVSVAGGVLAKNIQYF.

This clonotype was picked up one time. V and J are TRBV20-1 and TRBJ2-4; D remains ambiguous. This CDR3 has 15 amino acids. Germline values: CDR1 DFQATT, CDR2 SNEGSKA (reference sequence). Trimming shortened V by 0 bases and J by 0 bases, and 9 bases separated the two germline ends. This chain's CDR3 is CSARERGLAKNIQYF. The CDR3 nucleotides are TGCAGTGCTAGAGAGCGCGGTTTAGCCAAAAACATTCAGTACTTC.

The chain is built from TRBV28 and TRBJ2-3; D is unclear. V lost 1 base, J lost 2 bases, and 7 bases lay in between. Germline V gene data show CDR1 as MDHEN and CDR2 as SYDVKM. The CDR3 length is 14 residues. CDR3 in DNA: TGTGCCAGCAGTTTATCGCAGGCCACAGATACGCAGTATTTT. Translated: CASSLSQATDTQYF.